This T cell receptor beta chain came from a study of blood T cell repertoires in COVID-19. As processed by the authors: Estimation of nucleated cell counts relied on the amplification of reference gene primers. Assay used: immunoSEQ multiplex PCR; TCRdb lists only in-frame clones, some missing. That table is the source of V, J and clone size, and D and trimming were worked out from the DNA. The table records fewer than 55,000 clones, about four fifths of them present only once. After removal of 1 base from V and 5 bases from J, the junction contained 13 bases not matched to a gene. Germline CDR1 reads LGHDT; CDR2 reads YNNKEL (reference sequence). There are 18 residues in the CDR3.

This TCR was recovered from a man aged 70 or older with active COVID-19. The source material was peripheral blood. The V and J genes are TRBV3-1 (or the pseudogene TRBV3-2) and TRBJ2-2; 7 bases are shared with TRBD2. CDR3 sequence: CASSQVIGGGAFTGELFF. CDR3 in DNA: TGTGCCAGCAGCCAAGTGATTGGGGGAGGGGCCTTTACCGGGGAGCTGTTTTTT.